This TCR beta chain derives from a study of CD8 T cells in ankylosing spondylitis (TCRdb year 2017). Concerning the study at large: T cell receptor beta repertoires were profiled in healthy donors and ankylosing spondylitis patients so that disease-linked TCR variants could be found. The full study cohort comprised roughly 24 ankylosing spondylitis patients and some 110 healthy donors. Peripheral blood was sampled, and synovial fluid was also collected from ankylosing spondylitis patients.

This clonotype was counted ten times or more. Its antigen is still unknown. No base quality values were provided; no much bigger clone lies one nucleotide off. Trimming costs V 6 bases and J 2 bases, and their ends lie 15 bases apart. The germline V gene provides CDR1 MNHEY and CDR2 SVGEGT. CDR3 length: 15 amino acids, cysteine to phenylalanine. The only DNA kept is the CDR3, 45 bases in frame from the first base. The reads were generated on an Illumina HiSeq 2500. Quantitative 5'-RACE with molecular barcodes was used to prepare TCR beta libraries. Processing in the source paper ran as follows. Disease-linked TCR variants were identified with a new computational method built on a probabilistic model of VDJ rearrangement. The public reads were reprocessed in TCRdb via fastp at Q25 and MiXCR, keeping in-frame beta chains. Entries that share a CDR3 protein sequence are merged under the most common genes and DNA. The V and J calls and clone size come from TCRdb's table, not from the authors' own analysis. The sample yields more than 150,000 distinct CDR3 sequences; 18% were counted once. The ten largest clones capture about 4.3% of the sample.

Overall study outcomes, separate from this receptor: In peripheral blood, the disease-linked clones were found at relatively low frequencies and had a CD8+ phenotype. Some motif variants were previously reported in synovial fluid and blood of reactive arthritis patients, suggesting common disease-initiation mechanisms. According to the report, matched synovial fluid samples from ankylosing spondylitis patients were significantly enriched for the disease-linked clones. Blood from ankylosing spondylitis patients appeared to be characterized by a TCR beta motif composed of under 10 highly homologous amino acid variants.

The receptor's source is a male donor under 35 with ankylosing spondylitis or in good health (not recorded which). Donor details come from another sample of the same person, matched by shared clones. The V and J genes are TRBV6-2 or TRBV6-3 and TRBJ2-3; the D gene cannot be named for sure. The sequenced sample was blood, either unsorted or a sorted T cell fraction (not recorded which). CDR3 protein: CASRHPWSYTDTQYF. The nucleotide sequence is given as TGTGCCAGCAGGCACCCCTGGAGTTACACAGATACGCAGTATTTT.